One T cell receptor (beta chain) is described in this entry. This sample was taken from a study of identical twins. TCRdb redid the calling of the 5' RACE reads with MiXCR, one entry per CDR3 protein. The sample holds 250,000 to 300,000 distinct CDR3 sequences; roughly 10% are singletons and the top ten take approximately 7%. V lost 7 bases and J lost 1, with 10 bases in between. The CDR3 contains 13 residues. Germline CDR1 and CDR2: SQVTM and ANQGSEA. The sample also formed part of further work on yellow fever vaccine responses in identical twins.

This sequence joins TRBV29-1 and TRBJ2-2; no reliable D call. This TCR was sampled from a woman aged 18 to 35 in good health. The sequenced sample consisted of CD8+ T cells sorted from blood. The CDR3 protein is CSAKDGNTGELFF. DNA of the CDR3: TGCAGCGCCAAGGACGGGAACACCGGGGAGCTGTTTTTT.